A single sample gave rise to the 21 T cell receptor beta chains below, sequenced in a study of T-cell reconstitution after alpha-beta-depleted transplantation in children. Unique molecular identifiers tagged the TCRbeta library. Using its own MiXCR run on the PCR reads, TCRdb lists one record per CDR3 protein. Of more than 75,000 distinct CDR3 sequences listed, 20% to 30% are singletons. The starting material was PBMCs, obtained before TCRalphabeta/CD19-depleted stem cell transplant. The receptors were sampled from a boy between 2 and 15 years old with acute lymphoblastic leukemia, due to receive a stem cell transplant.

The CDR3 DNA is TGTGCCAGCAGCTGGACTAGCGGGAGTAGCACCGGGGAGCTGTTTTTT. It encodes CASSWTSGSSTGELFF. The gene calls are TRBV7-9 and TRBJ2-2, with 13 bases identical to TRBD2. Trimming at V came to 4 bases and at J to 4 bases, leaving 3 bases not matched to a gene. Per germline, CDR1 SEHNR and CDR2 FQNEAQ (reference sequence). The CDR3 contains 16 residues.

The V call is TRBV12-3 or TRBV12-4, the J call TRBJ2-1; D might be TRBD2 (6 bases). V was cut by 6 bases and J by 0 bases, with 15 bases left in between. CDR3 length equals 16 residues. The CDR3 reads CASSQSSVSSYNEQFF. CDR3 DNA: TGTGCCAGCAGCCAATCTAGCGTAAGCTCCTACAATGAGCAGTTCTTC.

The chain combines TRBV12-3 or TRBV12-4 with TRBJ1-1; TRBD1 might be the D (5 bases). Trimming removed 7 bases from V and 3 bases from J, with 18 bases in between. The CDR3 has 15 residues. In DNA form, the CDR3 reads TGTGCCAGCACCATTTCAGGGAATATCGACACTGAAGCTTTCTTT. Protein: CASTISGNIDTEAFF.

A few counts support this clonotype. The chain combines TRBV20-1 with TRBJ2-2; 7 nucleotides align to TRBD1. CDR3 size: 14 residues. Losses at the gene ends were 4 bases for V and 0 bases for J; bases not matched to a gene: 2. In germline, CDR1 is DFQATT, CDR2 SNEGSKA (reference sequence). The CDR3 protein is CSATQGANTGELFF. CDR3 bases: TGCAGTGCTACTCAGGGGGCGAACACCGGGGAGCTGTTTTTT.

In its sample, this clonotype was seen many times. The chain is built from TRBV12-3 or TRBV12-4 and TRBJ2-4; D is unclear. Trimming pared 1 base from V and 6 bases from J, leaving 13 bases between. This CDR3 region has 15 residues. The CDR3 DNA sequence: TGTGCCAGCAGTTTAGGAACCCAGACGGCAAACATTCAGTACTTC. Translating gives CASSLGTQTANIQYF.

This clonotype turned up a few times. The rearrangement links TRBV6-6 to TRBJ2-2; a weak D match, TRBD1 (5 bases). Between the trimmed V and J ends, which lost 5 bases and 5 bases, there was a span of 9 bases. Germline assignment: CDR1 MNHNY and CDR2 SVGAGI (reference sequence). This CDR3 contains 13 residues. CDR3 in DNA: TGTGCCAGCAGTCCCCAGGGAACCGGGGAGCTGTTTTTT. Translation gives CASSPQGTGELFF.

This clonotype was found many times. The chain uses TRBV20-1 and TRBJ1-5, with 7 bases aligning to TRBD1. The CDR3 spans 14 residues. Losses at the gene ends were 3 bases for V and 4 bases for J; bases not matched to a gene: 6. The V gene's germline CDR1 is DFQATT and CDR2 SNEGSKA (reference sequence). The CDR3 protein is CSASRGQKNQPQHF. Written as DNA, the CDR3 is TGCAGTGCTAGTCGGGGACAGAAGAATCAGCCCCAGCATTTT.

This clonotype ranks as large. The CDR3, as DNA: TGCGCCAGCAGCTTGGACTATTCTAGAATCTACGAGCAGTACTTC. Translated, it gives CASSLDYSRIYEQYF. The chain uses TRBV5-1 and TRBJ2-7; D uncertain. V was cut by 0 bases and J by 3 bases, with 13 bases left in between. CDR1 and CDR2 from the germline V gene are SGHRS and YFSETQ. The CDR3 loop spans 15 amino acids.

This clonotype was counted between two and nine times. The chain recombines TRBV5-1 with TRBJ2-5, with TRBD2 matching over 7 bases. Germline loops: CDR1 SGHRS, CDR2 YFSETQ. The CDR3 covers 15 residues. V was pared by 4 bases and J by 1 base, with 7 bases of the junction left unmatched. In DNA form, the CDR3 reads TGCGCCAGCAGCATTCCGGGGGGAACCCAAGAGACCCAGTACTTC. It translates to CASSIPGGTQETQYF.

The rearrangement uses TRBV28 and TRBJ2-2; 8 bases fit TRBD2. V gave up 6 bases and J gave up 2 bases; unmatched junction bases: 11. The CDR3 sequence is 17 residues long. The V gene's germline CDR1 is MDHEN and CDR2 SYDVKM. The CDR3 spells CASSKGSTSENTGELFF. The CDR3 nucleotides are TGTGCCAGCAGCAAAGGGTCGACTAGCGAAAACACCGGGGAGCTGTTTTTT.

The chain links TRBV7-2 to TRBJ2-5, with D possibly being TRBD2 (5 bases). Germline CDR1 reads SGHTA; CDR2 reads FQGNSA. CDR3 length: 13 residues. The germline V and J ends were trimmed by 5 bases and 7 bases, with 14 bases remaining between them. The CDR3 here is CASSASWAGTQYF. The CDR3 coding sequence is TGTGCCAGCAGCGCATCCTGGGCGGGGACCCAGTACTTC. Based on the CDR3 plus reference TRBV7-2 and TRBJ2-5, the full variable domain is GAGVSQSPSNKVTEKGKDVELRCDPISGHTALYWYRQSLGQGLEFLIYFQGNSAPDKSGLPSDRFSAERTGGSVSTLTIQRTQQEDSAVYLCASSASWAGTQYFGPGTRLLVL.

J is TRBJ2-2 and V is TRBV5-6; 7 bases align to TRBD1. The CDR3 runs to 13 residues. Per the germline V gene, CDR1 is SGHDT and CDR2 is YYEEEE. The ends lost 6 bases at V and 4 bases at J; junction bases unmatched: 3. CDR3 sequence reads: CASNRGTTGELFF. Written as DNA, the CDR3 is TGTGCCAGCAACAGGGGCACCACCGGGGAGCTGTTTTTT.

The gene calls are TRBV12-3 or TRBV12-4 and TRBJ1-5, with 7 bases identical to TRBD1. This CDR3 comprises 14 residues. J lost 6 bases, V lost 6 bases, and 8 bases had no gene match. CDR3 in DNA: TGTGCCAGCAGCCGAGACAGGGTAGGTCAGCCCCAGCATTTT. Translation: CASSRDRVGQPQHF.

The CDR3 sequence is CASSGTGLGGYTF. CDR3 nucleotide sequence: TGTGCCAGCAGTGGGACAGGATTGGGTGGCTACACCTTC. The chain carries TRBV2 and TRBJ1-2, with TRBD1 identical over 7 bases. The ends lost 4 bases at V and 7 bases at J; junction bases unmatched: 6. CDR1 and CDR2 from the germline V gene are SNHLY and FYNNEI. This CDR3 spans 13 amino acids.

The rearrangement joins TRBV7-2 to TRBJ2-7; 7 bases map to TRBD2. The V and J ends lost 4 bases and 0 bases, in that order; junction bases with no gene match: 9. The CDR3 is 16 amino acids. From germline, CDR1 is SGHTA and CDR2 FQGNSA. As DNA, the CDR3 is TGTGCCAGCAGCTCGAGCGGGAAAGGCCTCTCCTACGAGCAGTACTTC. Translated, it gives CASSSSGKGLSYEQYF.

This rearrangement joins TRBV7-9 to TRBJ2-3, with D unclear. This CDR3 has 15 amino acids. Germline lookup yields CDR1 SEHNR and CDR2 FQNEAQ (reference sequence). Between the trimmed V and J ends, which lost 0 bases and 2 bases, there was a span of 9 bases. The DNA for the CDR3 is TGTGCCAGCAGCTTAGCGACCCAGCTCACAGATACGCAGTATTTT. This codes for CASSLATQLTDTQYF.

This clonotype was counted a few times. This rearrangement joins TRBV5-5 to TRBJ2-3; D is unclear. Germline CDR1 SGHKS, CDR2 YYEKEE (reference sequence). The V gene lost 4 bases and the J gene lost 6 bases, with 9 bases spanning the gap. This CDR3 is built from 12 residues. CDR3 DNA: TGTGCCAGCAGCGGTGCCGTTGATACGCAGTATTTT. Translating gives CASSGAVDTQYF. Variable domain in full (rest from reference TRBV5-5 and TRBJ2-3): DAGVTQSPTHLIKTRGQQVTLRCSPISGHKSVSWYQQVLGQGPQFIFQYYEKEERGRGNFPDRFSARQFPNYSSELNVNALLLGDSALYLCASSGAVDTQYFGPGTRLTVL.

This clonotype was counted a few times. The chain carries TRBV28 and TRBJ1-4; 10 nucleotides align to TRBD1. J gave up 7 bases and V 3 bases, and 5 bases lay outside the gene matches. The CDR3 extends over 15 amino acids. CDR1 MDHEN and CDR2 SYDVKM come from the germline V gene. In nucleotides, the CDR3 is TGTGCCAGCAGTTTCCGGACAGGGGGAGGTGAAAAACTGTTTTTT. Amino acid sequence: CASSFRTGGGEKLFF.

The V and J genes are TRBV2 and TRBJ1-5, with TRBD1 matching over 10 bases. The CDR3 has 13 amino acids. The germline CDR1 and CDR2 sequences are SNHLY and FYNNEI. Germline trimming cut 7 bases from V and 6 bases from J; bases unmatched to any gene: 3. DNA of the CDR3: TGTGCCAGCACCCGGACAGGGGGTCAGCCCCAGCATTTT. It encodes CASTRTGGQPQHF.

There are a few counts of this clonotype. The chain has TRBV20-1 and TRBJ1-1, with D possibly TRBD1 on 6 matching bases. The CDR3 contains 14 residues. The V gene lost 0 bases and the J gene lost 5 bases, with 13 bases spanning the gap. Germline V CDR1 and CDR2: DFQATT, SNEGSKA (reference sequence). The CDR3 bases are TGCAGTGCTAGAGAACCAGGGGATTTAACTGAAGCTTTCTTT. This codes for CSAREPGDLTEAFF.

CDR3 sequence reads: CSVVGTFITDTQYF. CDR3 DNA sequence: TGCAGCGTTGTAGGTACCTTCATCACAGATACGCAGTATTTT. The chain links TRBV29-1 to TRBJ2-3; no clear D. This CDR3 is 14 amino acids long. V was pared by 4 bases and J by 2 bases, with 13 bases between. Looked up from germline, CDR1 is SQVTM and CDR2 is ANQGSEA.